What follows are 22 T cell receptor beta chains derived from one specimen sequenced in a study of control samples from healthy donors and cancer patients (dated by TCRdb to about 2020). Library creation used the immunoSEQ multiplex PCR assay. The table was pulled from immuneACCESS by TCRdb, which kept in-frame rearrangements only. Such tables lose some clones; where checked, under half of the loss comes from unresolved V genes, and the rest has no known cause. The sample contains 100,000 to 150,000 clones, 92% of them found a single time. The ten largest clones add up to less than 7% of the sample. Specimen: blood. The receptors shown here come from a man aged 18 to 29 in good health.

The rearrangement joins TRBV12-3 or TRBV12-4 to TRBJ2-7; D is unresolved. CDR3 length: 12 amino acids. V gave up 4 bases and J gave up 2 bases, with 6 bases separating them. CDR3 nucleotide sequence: TGTGCCAGCAGTTCATTTACCTACGAGCAGTACTTC. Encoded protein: CASSSFTYEQYF.

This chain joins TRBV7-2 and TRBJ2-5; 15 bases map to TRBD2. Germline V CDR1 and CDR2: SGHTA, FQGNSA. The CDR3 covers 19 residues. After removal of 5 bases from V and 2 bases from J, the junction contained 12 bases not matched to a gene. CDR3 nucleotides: TGTGCCAGCAGCCCTGTGGGAGGGACTAGCGGGGGGATACAAGAGACCCAGTACTTC. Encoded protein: CASSPVGGTSGGIQETQYF.

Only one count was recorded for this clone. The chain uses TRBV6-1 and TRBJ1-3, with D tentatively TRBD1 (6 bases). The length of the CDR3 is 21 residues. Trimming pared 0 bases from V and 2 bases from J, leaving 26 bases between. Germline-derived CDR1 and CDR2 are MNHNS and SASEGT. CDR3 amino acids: CASSEAFPGAARTSPGNTIYF. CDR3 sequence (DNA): TGTGCCAGCAGTGAAGCGTTCCCAGGGGCCGCGAGGACCTCCCCTGGAAACACCATATATTTT.

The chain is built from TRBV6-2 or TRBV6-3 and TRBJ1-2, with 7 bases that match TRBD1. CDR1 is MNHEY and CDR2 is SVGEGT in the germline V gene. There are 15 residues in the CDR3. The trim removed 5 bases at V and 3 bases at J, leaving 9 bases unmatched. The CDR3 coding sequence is TGTGCCAGCAGTACTCCATCGGACAGGTACTATGGCTACACCTTC. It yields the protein CASSTPSDRYYGYTF.

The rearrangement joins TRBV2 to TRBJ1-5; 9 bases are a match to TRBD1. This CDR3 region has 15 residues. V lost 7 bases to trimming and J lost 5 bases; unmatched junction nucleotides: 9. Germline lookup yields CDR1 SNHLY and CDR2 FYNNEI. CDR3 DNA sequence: TGTGCCAGCACCCGCACAGGGGGCGGGGATCAGCCCCAGCATTTT. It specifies CASTRTGGGDQPQHF.

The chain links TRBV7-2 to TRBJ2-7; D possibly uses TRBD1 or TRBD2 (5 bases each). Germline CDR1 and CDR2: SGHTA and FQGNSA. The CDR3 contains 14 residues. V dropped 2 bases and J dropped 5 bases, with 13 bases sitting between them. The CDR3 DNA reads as TGTGCCAGCAGCTTATATCGAGGGGATCACGAGCAGTACTTC. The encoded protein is CASSLYRGDHEQYF.

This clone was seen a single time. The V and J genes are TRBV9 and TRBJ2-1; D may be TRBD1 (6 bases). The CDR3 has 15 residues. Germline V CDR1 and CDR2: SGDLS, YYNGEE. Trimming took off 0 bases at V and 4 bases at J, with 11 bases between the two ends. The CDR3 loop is CASSVAGAFYNEQFF. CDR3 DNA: TGTGCCAGCAGCGTAGCAGGGGCCTTTTACAATGAGCAGTTCTTC.

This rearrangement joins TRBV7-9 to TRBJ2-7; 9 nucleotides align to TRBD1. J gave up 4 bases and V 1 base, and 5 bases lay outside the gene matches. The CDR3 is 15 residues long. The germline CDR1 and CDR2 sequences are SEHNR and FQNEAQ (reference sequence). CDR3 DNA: TGTGCCAGCAGCTTAGGAGGACAGGGGATGTACGAGCAGTACTTC. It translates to CASSLGGQGMYEQYF.

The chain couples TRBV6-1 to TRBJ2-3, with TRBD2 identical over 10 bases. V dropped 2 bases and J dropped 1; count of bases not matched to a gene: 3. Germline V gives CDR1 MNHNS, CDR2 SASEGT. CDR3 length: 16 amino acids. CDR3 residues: CASSEIGTSGTDTQYF. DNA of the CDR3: TGTGCCAGCAGTGAAATCGGGACTAGCGGCACAGATACGCAGTATTTT.

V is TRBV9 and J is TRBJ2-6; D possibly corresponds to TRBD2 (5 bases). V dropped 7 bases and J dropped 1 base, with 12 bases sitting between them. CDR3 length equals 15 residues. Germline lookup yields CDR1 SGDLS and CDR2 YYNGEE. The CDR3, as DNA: TGTGCCAGCGGGAGAGGTGGTTCTGGGGCCAACGTCCTGACTTTC. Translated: CASGRGGSGANVLTF. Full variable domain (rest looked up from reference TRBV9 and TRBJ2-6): DSGVTQTPKHLITATGQRVTLRCSPRSGDLSVYWYQQSLDQGLQFLIQYYNGEERAKGNILERFSAQQFPDLHSELNLSSLELGDSALYFCASGRGGSGANVLTFGAGSRLTVL.

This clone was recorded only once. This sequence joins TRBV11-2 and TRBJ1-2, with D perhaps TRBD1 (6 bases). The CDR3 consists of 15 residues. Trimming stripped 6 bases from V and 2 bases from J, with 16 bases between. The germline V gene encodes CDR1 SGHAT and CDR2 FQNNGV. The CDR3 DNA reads TGTGCCAGCAGAGAATCCCCCACAGGGAACTATGGCTACACCTTC. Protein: CASRESPTGNYGYTF.

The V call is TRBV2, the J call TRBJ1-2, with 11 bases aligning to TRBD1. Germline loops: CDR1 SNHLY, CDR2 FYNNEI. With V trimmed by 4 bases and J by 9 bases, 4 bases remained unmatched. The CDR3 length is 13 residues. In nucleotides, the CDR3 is TGTGCCAGCAGTGTGGGACAGGGGGTGAGCTACACCTTC. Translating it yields CASSVGQGVSYTF.

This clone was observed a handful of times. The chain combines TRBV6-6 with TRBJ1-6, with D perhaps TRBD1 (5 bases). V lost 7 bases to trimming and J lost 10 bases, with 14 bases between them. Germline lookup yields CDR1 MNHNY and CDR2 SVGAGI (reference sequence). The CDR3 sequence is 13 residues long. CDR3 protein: CASTPGGESPLHF. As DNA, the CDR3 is TGTGCCAGCACCCCCGGGGGGGAATCACCCCTCCACTTT.

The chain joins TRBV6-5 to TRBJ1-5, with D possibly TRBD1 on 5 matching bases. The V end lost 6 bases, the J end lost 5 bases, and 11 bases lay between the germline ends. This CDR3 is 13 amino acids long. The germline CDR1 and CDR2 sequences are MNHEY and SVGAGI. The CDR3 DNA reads TGTGCCAGCAGGGCCGGGGGGTATCAGCCCCAGCATTTT. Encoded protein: CASRAGGYQPQHF.

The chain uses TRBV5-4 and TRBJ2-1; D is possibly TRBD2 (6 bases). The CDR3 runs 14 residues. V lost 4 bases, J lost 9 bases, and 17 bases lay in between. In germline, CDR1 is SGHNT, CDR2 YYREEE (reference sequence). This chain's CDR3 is CASSNSGTQLEQFF. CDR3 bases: TGTGCCAGCAGCAATTCAGGGACTCAACTTGAGCAGTTCTTC.

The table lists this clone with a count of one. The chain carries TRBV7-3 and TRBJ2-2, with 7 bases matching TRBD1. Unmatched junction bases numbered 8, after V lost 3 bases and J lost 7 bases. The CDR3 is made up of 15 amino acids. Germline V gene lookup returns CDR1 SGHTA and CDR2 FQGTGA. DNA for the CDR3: TGTGCCAGCAGCTTTGATGACAGGGAAGGCGGGGAGCTGTTTTTT. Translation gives CASSFDDREGGELFF.

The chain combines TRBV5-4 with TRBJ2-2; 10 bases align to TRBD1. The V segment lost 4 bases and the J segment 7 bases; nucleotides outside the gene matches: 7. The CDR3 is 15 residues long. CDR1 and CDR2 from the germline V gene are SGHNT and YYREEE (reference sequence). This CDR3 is CASSPWDRGYGELFF. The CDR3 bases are TGTGCCAGCAGCCCATGGGACAGGGGCTACGGGGAGCTGTTTTTT.

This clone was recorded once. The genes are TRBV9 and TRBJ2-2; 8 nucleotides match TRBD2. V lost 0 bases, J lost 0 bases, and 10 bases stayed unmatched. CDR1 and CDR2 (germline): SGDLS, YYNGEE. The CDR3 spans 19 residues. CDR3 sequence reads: CASSVGLTPRGANTGELFF. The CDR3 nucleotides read TGTGCCAGCAGCGTAGGACTAACGCCGCGGGGGGCGAACACCGGGGAGCTGTTTTTT.

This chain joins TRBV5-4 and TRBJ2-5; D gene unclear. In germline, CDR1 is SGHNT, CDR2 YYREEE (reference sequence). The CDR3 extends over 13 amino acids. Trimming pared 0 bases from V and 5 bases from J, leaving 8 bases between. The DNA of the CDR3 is TGTGCCAGCAGCTTGGTGGTCTCTGAGACCCAGTACTTC. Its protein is CASSLVVSETQYF.

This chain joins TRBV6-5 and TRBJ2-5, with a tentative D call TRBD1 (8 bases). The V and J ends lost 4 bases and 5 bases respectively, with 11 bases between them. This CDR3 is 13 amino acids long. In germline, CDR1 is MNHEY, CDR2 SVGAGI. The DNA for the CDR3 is TGTGCCAGCAGTTCACAGGGGGGGGAGACCCAGTACTTC. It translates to CASSSQGGETQYF.

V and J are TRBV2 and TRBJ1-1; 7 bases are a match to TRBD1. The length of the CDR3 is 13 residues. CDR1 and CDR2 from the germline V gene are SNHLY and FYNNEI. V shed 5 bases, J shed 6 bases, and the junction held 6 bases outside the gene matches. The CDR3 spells CASSNTGEAEAFF. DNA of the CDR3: TGTGCCAGCAGTAACACAGGGGAAGCTGAAGCTTTCTTT.

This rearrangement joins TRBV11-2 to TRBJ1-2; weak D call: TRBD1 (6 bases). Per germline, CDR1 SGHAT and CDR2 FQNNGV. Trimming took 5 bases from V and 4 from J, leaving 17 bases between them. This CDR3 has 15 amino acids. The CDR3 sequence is CASSLRRQEVYGYTF. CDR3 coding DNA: TGTGCCAGCAGCCTTCGGAGACAGGAGGTCTATGGCTACACCTTC.